This TCR beta chain was identified during a study of cytomegalovirus exposure and HLA in healthy donors. General observations from the study: Later work showed greater clonal expansion in HLA-associated TCR beta chains than in equally common others. Sequencing likely produced, as an artifact, a cluster of highly shared sequence variants.

A note on this clone: Its specificity is unknown.

The PCR contained 60 Vbeta and 13 Jbeta primers. TCRdb keeps only in-frame clones here, not all; method: immunoSEQ multiplex PCR. The sample records around 190,000 clones, more than 75% being singletons. The CDR3 is 14 amino acids. Germline V gives CDR1 SQVTM, CDR2 ANQGSEA. V was pared by 6 bases and J by 7 bases, with 12 bases of the junction left unmatched. The source material was PBMCs. The TCR was taken from a woman aged 50 to 65 in good health and CMV-seronegative. The V call is TRBV29-1, the J call TRBJ1-2, with 9 bases that match TRBD1. CDR3 in amino acids: CSVVQGAMSFGYTF. The CDR3, as DNA: TGCAGCGTCGTACAGGGGGCGATGTCCTTTGGCTACACCTTC.